What follows describes a single T cell receptor (beta chain). The data are from a study of CDR3 diversity in severe acne. TCRdb called the PCR reads again in MiXCR, with one record for every CDR3 protein. The sample has around 100,000 distinct CDR3 sequences, about half seen once. This CDR3 has 15 residues. The junction had 10 bases not matched to a gene; V was cut back by 6 bases and J by 3 bases. From germline, CDR1 is MNHNS and CDR2 SASEGT. The TCR comes from a male donor with acne. V gene TRBV6-1 combines with J gene TRBJ2-7; 8 nucleotides align to TRBD1. The specimen sequenced was blood. CDR3 bases: TGTGCCAGCAGGAGTCCCGGGACAGGCTACTACGAGCAGTACTTC. This gives the protein CASRSPGTGYYEQYF.